The present T cell receptor (beta chain) was sequenced within a study of blood T cell repertoires in COVID-19. Overall study: From the United States, Italy and Spain came samples of acute and convalescent COVID-19. The cDNA or gDNA used as material had been derived from T cells, B-cell-depleted T cells, or PBMCs.

In the authors' methods: Amplifying reference gene primers gave estimates of nucleated cell counts. Assay used: immunoSEQ multiplex PCR; TCRdb lists only in-frame clones, some missing. V and J calls and clone size come straight from that table; D and trimming were deduced from the DNA. The profile shows approximately 100,000 clones, over 75% of them singletons. The CDR3 consists of 15 residues. CDR1 and CDR2 (germline): SGHRS, YFSETQ. V lost 0 bases, J lost 7 bases, and 11 bases lay in between. The sample comprised peripheral blood. V and J are TRBV5-1 and TRBJ1-6; D is unresolved. This receptor was obtained from a woman in her seventies with acute or convalescent COVID-19. The CDR3 DNA follows: TGCGCCAGCAGCTTGGGTTCGGGGATCAATTCACCCCTCCACTTT. Its translation: CASSLGSGINSPLHF.